This T cell receptor beta chain was captured by sequencing in a study of shared T cell receptors in the human thymus. Clones were read by immunoSEQ multiplex PCR, and TCRdb kept only the in-frame ones, dropping some. The data hold some 760,000 clones, with approximately 83% observed a single time. Trimming pared 1 base from V and 4 bases from J, leaving 13 bases between. The germline V gene has CDR1 LGHNA and CDR2 YSLEER. This CDR3 is built from 15 residues. The same specimen was also included in a second study, on human thymus T cells. That study adds: Resections obtained during corrective heart surgery supplied the thymus tissue. Highly overlapping thymic repertoires among unrelated individuals were reported in related research.

The V gene is TRBV4-3, the J gene TRBJ1-2, with no clear D. The source of this sequence is a girl in the first two years of life with a congenital heart defect. Sequenced sample: thymocytes. This chain's CDR3 is CASSQGNSLLYGYTF. As DNA, the CDR3 is TGCGCCAGCAGCCAAGGAAACAGCCTCCTCTATGGCTACACCTTC.